The T cell receptor (beta chain) described here comes from a study of blood T cell repertoires in COVID-19. The overall study: In each case, the material was cDNA or gDNA derived from T cells, B-cell-depleted T cells, or PBMCs.

Method: immunoSEQ multiplex PCR; TCRdb's copy keeps in-frame clones and lacks some. The sample records approximately 330,000 clones, 88% being singletons. The CDR3 contains 14 residues. Germline V CDR1 and CDR2: SQVTM, ANQGSEA. Between the trimmed V and J ends, which lost 6 bases and 0 bases, there was a span of 12 bases. Specimen: peripheral blood. This TCR came from a woman aged 50 to 60 with active or convalescent COVID-19. This chain uses TRBV29-1 with TRBJ1-5, with a weak D call TRBD1 (6 bases). CDR3 residues: CSVATGVSNQPQHF. The CDR3 DNA follows: TGCAGCGTGGCGACAGGCGTTAGCAATCAGCCCCAGCATTTT.